One and the same sample provided the 10 T cell receptor beta chains below, sequenced in a study of T cells in Graves' hyperthyroidism and ophthalmopathy. Authors of the study amplified TCR beta CDR3 regions from RNA transcripts. RT-PCR in the first round (using the HTBI primer set) targeted the TCR CDR3. TCRdb re-called the multiplex PCR reads with MiXCR, one entry per CDR3 protein. The data contain a few hundred thousand distinct CDR3 sequences, 20% to 30% of them singletons. The source material was blood. Receptors originate from a man over 45 with Graves' hyperthyroidism.

The chain uses TRBV3-1 and TRBJ2-2, with TRBD2 matching over 8 bases. CDR3 length equals 17 residues. The germline V gene encodes CDR1 LGHDT and CDR2 YNNKEL (reference sequence). The junction had 5 bases not matched to a gene; V was cut back by 1 base and J by 1 base. The CDR3 sequence is CASSQAPLAGNTGELFF. CDR3 bases: TGTGCCAGCAGCCAAGCTCCGCTAGCGGGGAACACCGGGGAGCTGTTTTTT.

This clonotype occurred many times. V and J are TRBV29-1 and TRBJ1-1; 7 nucleotides align to TRBD1. V trimming: 4 bases; J trimming: 2 bases; junction bases outside the gene matches: 10. Looked up from germline, CDR1 is SQVTM and CDR2 is ANQGSEA. This CDR3 has 15 amino acids. CDR3 amino acids: CSVAQGRVGNTEAFF. CDR3 nucleotides: TGCAGCGTTGCACAGGGGCGGGTGGGCAACACTGAAGCTTTCTTT.

J is TRBJ2-2 and V is TRBV11-2; possible D gene TRBD1, 6 bases. Germline CDR1 reads SGHAT; CDR2 reads FQNNGV. The V end lost 1 base, the J end lost 5 bases, and 14 bases lay between the germline ends. This CDR3 is 16 amino acids long. CDR3 sequence: CASSLVNRDTTGELFF. In DNA, the CDR3 is TGTGCCAGCAGCTTAGTTAACCGGGACACAACCGGGGAGCTGTTTTTT.

In its sample, this clonotype was seen a few times. The V gene is TRBV28, the J gene TRBJ1-5, with 7 bases matching TRBD1. The length of the CDR3 is 15 residues. Germline CDR1 MDHEN, CDR2 SYDVKM. The J segment lost 7 bases and the V segment lost 3 bases, leaving 9 bases of the junction unmatched. The CDR3 is CASSLFGQAGQPQHF. The CDR3 DNA reads as TGTGCCAGCAGTTTGTTCGGACAGGCTGGGCAGCCCCAGCATTTT.

The chain uses TRBV20-1 and TRBJ2-3; D gene unclear. The CDR3 loop spans 13 amino acids. V lost 0 bases to trimming and J lost 4 bases, with 8 bases between them. Germline V gene data show CDR1 as DFQATT and CDR2 as SNEGSKA (reference sequence). CDR3 sequence (DNA): TGCAGTGCTAGAGATACGTGGGCAGATACGCAGTATTTT. This codes for CSARDTWADTQYF.

The V gene is TRBV20-1, the J gene TRBJ2-1; the D gene is possibly TRBD1 (5 bases). The CDR3 runs 14 residues. V lost 4 bases and J 3 bases, leaving 13 bases between the germline ends. Germline CDR1 DFQATT, CDR2 SNEGSKA (reference sequence). The CDR3 here is CSANPKGLYNEQFF. CDR3 coding DNA: TGCAGTGCTAATCCAAAGGGGCTCTACAATGAGCAGTTCTTC.

This clonotype has just a few counts. The chain employs TRBV18 and TRBJ2-2; D is unresolved. Germline-derived CDR1 and CDR2 are KGHSH and LQKENI. This CDR3 comprises 17 residues. Trimming shortened V by 6 bases and J by 0 bases, and 17 bases separated the two germline ends. The CDR3 is CASSPRALDANTGELFF. In nucleotides, the CDR3 is TGTGCCAGCTCCCCAAGGGCTTTGGACGCGAACACCGGGGAGCTGTTTTTT. The whole variable domain, remainder taken from reference TRBV18 and TRBJ2-2, is NAGVMQNPRHLVRRRGQEARLRCSPMKGHSHVYWYRQLPEEGLKFMVYLQKENIIDESGMPKERFSAEFPKEGPSILRIQQVVRGDSAAYFCASSPRALDANTGELFFGEGSRLTVL.

This clonotype has just a few counts. This rearrangement joins TRBV5-1 to TRBJ2-1; the match to TRBD2 covers 11 bases. The CDR3 is 16 amino acids. Germline V gives CDR1 SGHRS, CDR2 YFSETQ. V gave up 0 bases and J gave up 8 bases; unmatched junction bases: 7. CDR3 nucleotide sequence: TGCGCCAGCAGCTTGGCCGGCACTAGCGGGAGCTATGAGCAGTTCTTC. This encodes CASSLAGTSGSYEQFF. The full variable domain, rest sourced from reference TRBV5-1 and TRBJ2-1, is KAGVTQTPRYLIKTRGQQVTLSCSPISGHRSVSWYQQTPGQGLQFLFEYFSETQRNKGNFPGRFSGRQFSNSRSEMNVSTLELGDSALYLCASSLAGTSGSYEQFFGPGTRLTVL.

The rearrangement uses TRBV10-3 and TRBJ1-1, with a tentative D call TRBD1 (5 bases). The germline V and J ends were trimmed by 1 base and 5 bases, with 5 bases remaining between them. The germline V gene has CDR1 ENHRY and CDR2 SYGVKD. The length of the CDR3 is 12 residues. Here the CDR3 DNA reads TGTGCCATCAGTGAGTGGGGGACTGAAGCTTTCTTT. This gives the protein CAISEWGTEAFF.

This clonotype was counted at least ten times. The chain joins TRBV3-1 to TRBJ2-7, with 10 bases fitting TRBD1. In germline, CDR1 is LGHDT, CDR2 YNNKEL (reference sequence). The CDR3 has 15 residues. V lost 9 bases and J lost 1; bases outside the gene matches: 9. The CDR3 region is CASGKSDRGSYEQYF. The CDR3 bases are TGTGCCAGTGGGAAATCGGACAGGGGGTCCTACGAGCAGTACTTC.